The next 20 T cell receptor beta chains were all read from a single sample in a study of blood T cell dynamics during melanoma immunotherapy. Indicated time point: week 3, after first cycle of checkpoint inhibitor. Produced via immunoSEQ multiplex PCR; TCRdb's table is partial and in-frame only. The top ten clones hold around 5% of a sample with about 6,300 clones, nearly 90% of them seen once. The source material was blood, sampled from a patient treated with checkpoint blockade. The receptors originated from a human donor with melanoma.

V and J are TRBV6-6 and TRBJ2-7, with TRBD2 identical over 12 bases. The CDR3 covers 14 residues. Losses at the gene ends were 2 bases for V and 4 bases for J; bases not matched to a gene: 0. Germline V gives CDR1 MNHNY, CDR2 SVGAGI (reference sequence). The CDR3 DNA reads TGTGCCAGCAGTTACACTAGCGGGGGGTACGAGCAGTACTTC. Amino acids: CASSYTSGGYEQYF.

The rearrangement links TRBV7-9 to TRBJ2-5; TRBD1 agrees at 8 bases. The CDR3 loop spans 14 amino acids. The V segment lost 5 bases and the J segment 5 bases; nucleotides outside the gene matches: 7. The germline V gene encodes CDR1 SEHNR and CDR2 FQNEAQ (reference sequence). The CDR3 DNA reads TGTGCCAGCAGCCAACAGGGGGTTCGGGAGACCCAGTACTTC. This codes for CASSQQGVRETQYF.

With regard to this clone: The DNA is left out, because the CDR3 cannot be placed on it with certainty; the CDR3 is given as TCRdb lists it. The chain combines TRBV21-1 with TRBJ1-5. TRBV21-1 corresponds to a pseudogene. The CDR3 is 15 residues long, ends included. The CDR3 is CASSMWGGGNQPQHF.

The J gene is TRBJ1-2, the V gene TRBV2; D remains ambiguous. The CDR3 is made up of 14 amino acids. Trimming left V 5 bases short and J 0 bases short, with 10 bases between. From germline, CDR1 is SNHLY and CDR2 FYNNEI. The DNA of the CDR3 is TGTGCCAGCAGTCACAGCGAAGCTAACTATGGCTACACCTTC. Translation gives CASSHSEANYGYTF.

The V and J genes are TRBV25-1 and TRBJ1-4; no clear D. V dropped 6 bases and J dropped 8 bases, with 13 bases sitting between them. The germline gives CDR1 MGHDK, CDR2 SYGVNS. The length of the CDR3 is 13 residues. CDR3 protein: CASSRGPEEKLFF. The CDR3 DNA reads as TGTGCCAGCAGCCGGGGTCCCGAGGAAAAACTGTTTTTT. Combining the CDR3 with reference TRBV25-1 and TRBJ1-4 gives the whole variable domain EADIYQTPRYLVIGTGKKITLECSQTMGHDKMYWYQQDPGMELHLIHYSYGVNSTEKGDLSSESTVSRIRTEHFPLTLESARPSHTSQYLCASSRGPEEKLFFGSGTQLSVL.

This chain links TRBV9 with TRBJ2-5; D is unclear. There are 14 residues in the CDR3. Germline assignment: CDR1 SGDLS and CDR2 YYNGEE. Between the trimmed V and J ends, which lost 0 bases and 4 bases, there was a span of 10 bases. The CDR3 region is CASSVGSVAETQYF. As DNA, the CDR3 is TGTGCCAGCAGCGTAGGATCGGTTGCAGAGACCCAGTACTTC.

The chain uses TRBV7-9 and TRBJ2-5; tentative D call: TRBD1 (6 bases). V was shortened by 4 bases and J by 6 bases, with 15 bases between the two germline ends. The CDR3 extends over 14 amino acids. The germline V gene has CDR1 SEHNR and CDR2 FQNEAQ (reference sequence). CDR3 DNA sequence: TGTGCCAGCAGCTCGGCCAGGGGTGAGAAGACCCAGTACTTC. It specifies CASSSARGEKTQYF.

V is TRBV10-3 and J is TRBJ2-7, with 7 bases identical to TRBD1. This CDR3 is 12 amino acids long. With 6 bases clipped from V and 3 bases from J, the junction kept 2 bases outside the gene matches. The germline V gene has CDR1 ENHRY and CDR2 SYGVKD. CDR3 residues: CAISGDSYEQYF. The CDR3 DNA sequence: TGTGCCATCAGCGGGGACAGCTACGAGCAGTACTTC.

In DNA, the CDR3 is TGTGCCAGCAGCTTGAATACAGGGCTTTACGAGCAGTACTTC. It encodes CASSLNTGLYEQYF. V gene TRBV7-2 combines with J gene TRBJ2-5, with D perhaps TRBD1 (6 bases). The J call may be incorrect, as the DNA end agrees better with TRBJ2-7. CDR3 length: 14 residues. Germline V gene sequence: CDR1 SGHTA, CDR2 FQGNSA.

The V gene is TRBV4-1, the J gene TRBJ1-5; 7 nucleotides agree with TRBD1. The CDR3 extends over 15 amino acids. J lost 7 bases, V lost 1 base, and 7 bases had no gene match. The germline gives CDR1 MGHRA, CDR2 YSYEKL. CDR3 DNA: TGCGCCAGCAGCCAAGTTGAGGGGGCAAACCAGCCCCAGCATTTT. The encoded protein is CASSQVEGANQPQHF.

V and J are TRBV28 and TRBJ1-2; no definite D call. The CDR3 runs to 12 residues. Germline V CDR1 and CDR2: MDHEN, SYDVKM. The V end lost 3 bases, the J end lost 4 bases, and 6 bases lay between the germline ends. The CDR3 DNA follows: TGTGCCAGCAGTTTGCGGCTCTATGGCTACACCTTC. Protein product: CASSLRLYGYTF.

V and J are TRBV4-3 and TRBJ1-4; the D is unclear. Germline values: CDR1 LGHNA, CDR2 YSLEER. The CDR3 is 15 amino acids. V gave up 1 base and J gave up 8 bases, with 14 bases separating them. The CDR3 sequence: CASSQVPREVEKLFF. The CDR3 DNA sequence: TGCGCCAGCAGCCAAGTACCGAGGGAAGTCGAAAAACTGTTTTTT.

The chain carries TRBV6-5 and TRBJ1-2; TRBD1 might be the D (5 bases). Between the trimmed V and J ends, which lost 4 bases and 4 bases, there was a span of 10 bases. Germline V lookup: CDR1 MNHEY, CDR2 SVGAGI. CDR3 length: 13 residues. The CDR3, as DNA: TGTGCCAGCAGTTTCAGTAGGGGCTATGGCTACACCTTC. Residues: CASSFSRGYGYTF.

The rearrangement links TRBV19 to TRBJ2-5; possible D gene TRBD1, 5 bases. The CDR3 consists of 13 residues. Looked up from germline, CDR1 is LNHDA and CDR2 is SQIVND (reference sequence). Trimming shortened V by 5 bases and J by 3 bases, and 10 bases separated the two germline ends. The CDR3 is CASSAVGEETQYF. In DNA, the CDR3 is TGTGCCAGTAGTGCGGTAGGGGAAGAGACCCAGTACTTC. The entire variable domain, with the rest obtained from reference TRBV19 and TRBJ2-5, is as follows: DGGITQSPKYLFRKEGQNVTLSCEQNLNHDAMYWYRQDPGQGLRLIYYSQIVNDFQKGDIAEGYSVSREKKESFPLTVTSAQKNPTAFYLCASSAVGEETQYFGPGTRLLVL.

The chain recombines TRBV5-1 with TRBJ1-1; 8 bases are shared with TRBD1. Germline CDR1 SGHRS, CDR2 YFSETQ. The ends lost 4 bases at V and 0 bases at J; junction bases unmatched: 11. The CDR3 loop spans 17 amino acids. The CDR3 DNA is TGCGCCAGCAGCCTCCAACTCCGGACAGGGCTGAACACTGAAGCTTTCTTT. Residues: CASSLQLRTGLNTEAFF.

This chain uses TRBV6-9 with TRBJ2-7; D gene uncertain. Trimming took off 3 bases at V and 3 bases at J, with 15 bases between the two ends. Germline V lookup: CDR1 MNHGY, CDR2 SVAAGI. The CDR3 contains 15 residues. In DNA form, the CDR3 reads TGTGCCAGCAGTTACGAGACTCCGTCTGGCTACGAGCAGTACTTC. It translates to CASSYETPSGYEQYF.

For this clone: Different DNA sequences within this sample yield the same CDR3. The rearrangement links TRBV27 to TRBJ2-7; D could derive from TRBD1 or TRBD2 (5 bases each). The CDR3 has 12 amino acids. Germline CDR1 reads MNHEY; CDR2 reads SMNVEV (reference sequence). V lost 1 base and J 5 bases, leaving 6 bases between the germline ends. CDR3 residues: CASSLLGDEQYF. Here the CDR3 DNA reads TGTGCCAGCAGTTTATTGGGGGACGAGCAGTACTTC.

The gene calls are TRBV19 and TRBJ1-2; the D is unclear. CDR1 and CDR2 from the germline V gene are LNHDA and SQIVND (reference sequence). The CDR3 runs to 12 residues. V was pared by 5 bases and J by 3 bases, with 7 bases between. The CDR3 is CASSLADYGYTF. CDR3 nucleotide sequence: TGTGCCAGTAGTCTCGCCGACTATGGCTACACCTTC.

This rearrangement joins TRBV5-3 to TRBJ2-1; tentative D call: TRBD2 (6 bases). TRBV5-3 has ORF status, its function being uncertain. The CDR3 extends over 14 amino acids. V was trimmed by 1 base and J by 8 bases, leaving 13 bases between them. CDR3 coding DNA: TGTGCCAGAAGCTTGCGGGGGTGGTGTGATGAGCAGTTCTTC. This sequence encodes CARSLRGWCDEQFF.

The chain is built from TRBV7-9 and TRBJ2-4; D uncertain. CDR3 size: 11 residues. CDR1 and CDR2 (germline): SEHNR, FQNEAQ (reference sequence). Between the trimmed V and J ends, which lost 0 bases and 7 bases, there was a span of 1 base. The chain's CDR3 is CASSLANIQYF. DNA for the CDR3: TGTGCCAGCAGCTTAGCGAACATTCAGTACTTC. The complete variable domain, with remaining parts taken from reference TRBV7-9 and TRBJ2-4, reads DTGVSQNPRHKITKRGQNVTFRCDPISEHNRLYWYRQTLGQGPEFLTYFQNEAQLEKSRLLSDRFSAERPKGSFSTLEIQRTEQGDSAMYLCASSLANIQYFGAGTRLSVL.